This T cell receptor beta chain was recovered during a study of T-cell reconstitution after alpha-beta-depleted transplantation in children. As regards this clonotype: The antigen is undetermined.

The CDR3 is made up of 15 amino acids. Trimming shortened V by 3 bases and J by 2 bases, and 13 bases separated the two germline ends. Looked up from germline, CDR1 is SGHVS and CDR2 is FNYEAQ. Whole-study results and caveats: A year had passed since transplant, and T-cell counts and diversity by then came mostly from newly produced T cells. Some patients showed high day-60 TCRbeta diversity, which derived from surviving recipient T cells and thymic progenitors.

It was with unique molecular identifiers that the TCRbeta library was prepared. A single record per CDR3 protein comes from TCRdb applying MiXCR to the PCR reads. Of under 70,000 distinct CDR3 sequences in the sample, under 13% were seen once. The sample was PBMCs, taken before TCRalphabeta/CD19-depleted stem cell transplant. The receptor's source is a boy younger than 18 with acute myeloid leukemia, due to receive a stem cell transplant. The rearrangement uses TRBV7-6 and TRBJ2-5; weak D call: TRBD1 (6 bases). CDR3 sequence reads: CASSLGDISQETQYF. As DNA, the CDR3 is TGTGCCAGCAGCTTGGGGGACATCTCGCAAGAGACCCAGTACTTC. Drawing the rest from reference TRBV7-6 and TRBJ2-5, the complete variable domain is GAGVSQSPRYKVTKRGQDVALRCDPISGHVSLYWYRQALGQGPEFLTYFNYEAQQDKSGLPNDRFSAERPEGSISTLTIQRTEQRDSAMYRCASSLGDISQETQYFGPGTRLLVL.